Listed here is a single T cell receptor (beta chain). Its specificity is not known. This sample was included in a study of CD8+ T cells in alopecia areata. Study observations and caveats: Higher clonality than in normal scalp was seen in lesional scalp, especially alopecia totalis/universalis.

Extraction of RNA preceded its reverse transcription into cDNA, which served as the sequencing template. Method: immunoSEQ multiplex PCR; TCRdb's copy keeps in-frame clones and lacks some. The table has over 90,000 clones, 85% to 90% seen once. Described treatment: oral pan-JAK inhibitor, 5-10 mg twice daily. Lesional scalp punch biopsies and peripheral blood came from alopecia areata patients. CDR1 is SNHLY, CDR2 FYNNEI, per germline. CDR3 length equals 14 residues. V dropped 10 bases and J dropped 1; count of bases not matched to a gene: 6. The sample was CD8+ T cells sorted from blood, taken around week 31, from a patient treated with tofacitinib. The rearrangement links TRBV2 to TRBJ2-5, with 10 bases fitting TRBD2. This receptor was taken from a human donor with alopecia areata. The DNA of the CDR3 is TGTGCCATACTGCAGCGGGAGGGCCAAGAGACCCAGTACTTC. Residues: CAILQREGQETQYF.